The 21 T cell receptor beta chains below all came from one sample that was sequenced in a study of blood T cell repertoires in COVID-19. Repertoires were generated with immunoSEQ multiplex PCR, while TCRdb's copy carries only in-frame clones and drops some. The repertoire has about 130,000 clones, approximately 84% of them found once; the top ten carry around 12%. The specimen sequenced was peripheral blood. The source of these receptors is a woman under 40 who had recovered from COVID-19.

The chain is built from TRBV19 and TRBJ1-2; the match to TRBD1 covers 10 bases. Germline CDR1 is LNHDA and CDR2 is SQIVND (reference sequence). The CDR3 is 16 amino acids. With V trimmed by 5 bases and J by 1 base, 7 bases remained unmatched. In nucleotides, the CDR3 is TGTGCCAGTAGTGCAACCGGGACAGGGGTTAACTATGGCTACACCTTC. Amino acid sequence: CASSATGTGVNYGYTF. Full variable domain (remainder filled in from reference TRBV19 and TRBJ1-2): DGGITQSPKYLFRKEGQNVTLSCEQNLNHDAMYWYRQDPGQGLRLIYYSQIVNDFQKGDIAEGYSVSREKKESFPLTVTSAQKNPTAFYLCASSATGTGVNYGYTFGSGTRLTVV.

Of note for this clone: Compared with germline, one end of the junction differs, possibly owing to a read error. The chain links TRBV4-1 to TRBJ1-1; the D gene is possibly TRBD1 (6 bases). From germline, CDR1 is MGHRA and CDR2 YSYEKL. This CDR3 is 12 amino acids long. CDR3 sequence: CASSQDETGRAF. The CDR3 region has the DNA TGCGCCAGCAGCCAAGATGAGACAGGTCGGGCCTTT.

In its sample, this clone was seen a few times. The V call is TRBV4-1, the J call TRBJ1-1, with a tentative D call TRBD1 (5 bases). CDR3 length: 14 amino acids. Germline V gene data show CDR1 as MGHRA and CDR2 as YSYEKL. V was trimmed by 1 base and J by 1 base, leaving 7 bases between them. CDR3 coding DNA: TGCGCCAGCAGCCAAGTGACAGCGAACACTGAAGCTTTCTTT. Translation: CASSQVTANTEAFF.

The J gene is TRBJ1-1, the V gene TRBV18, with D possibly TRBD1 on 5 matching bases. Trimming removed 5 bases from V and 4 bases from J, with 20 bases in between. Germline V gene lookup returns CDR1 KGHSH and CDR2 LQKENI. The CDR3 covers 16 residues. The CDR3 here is CASSSLARLGGTEAFF. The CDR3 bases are TGTGCCAGCTCATCACTCGCCCGTTTGGGGGGCACTGAAGCTTTCTTT.

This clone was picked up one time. CDR3 DNA sequence: TGTGCCAGCAGGGGGGCAAGGACGGGCTATGGCTACACCTTC. Its translation is CASRGARTGYGYTF. The chain uses TRBV2 and TRBJ1-2; D is possibly TRBD1 (6 bases). The CDR3 sequence is 14 residues long. V was pared by 6 bases and J by 4 bases, with 15 bases between. Germline assignment: CDR1 SNHLY and CDR2 FYNNEI.

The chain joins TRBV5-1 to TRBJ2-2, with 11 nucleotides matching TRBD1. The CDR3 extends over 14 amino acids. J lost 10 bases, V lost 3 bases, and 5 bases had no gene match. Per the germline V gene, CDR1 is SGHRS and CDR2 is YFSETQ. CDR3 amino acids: CASSSGQGAVELFF. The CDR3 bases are TGCGCCAGCAGCTCCGGACAGGGGGCGGTGGAGCTGTTTTTT. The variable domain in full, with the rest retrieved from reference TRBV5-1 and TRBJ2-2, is KAGVTQTPRYLIKTRGQQVTLSCSPISGHRSVSWYQQTPGQGLQFLFEYFSETQRNKGNFPGRFSGRQFSNSRSEMNVSTLELGDSALYLCASSSGQGAVELFFGEGSRLTVL.

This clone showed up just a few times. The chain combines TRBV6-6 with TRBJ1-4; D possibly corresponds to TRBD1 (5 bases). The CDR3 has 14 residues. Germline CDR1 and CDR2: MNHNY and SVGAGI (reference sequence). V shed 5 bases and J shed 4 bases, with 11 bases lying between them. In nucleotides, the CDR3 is TGTGCCAGCAGTGGACACCGATATAATGAAAAACTGTTTTTT. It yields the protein CASSGHRYNEKLFF.

This chain's CDR3 is CASSLGGAGGFGANVLTF. CDR3 sequence (DNA): TGCGCCAGCAGCCTGGGGGGAGCGGGGGGTTTTGGGGCCAACGTCCTGACTTTC. This chain links TRBV4-1 with TRBJ2-6, with 9 bases lining up with TRBD2. Trimming took 4 bases from V and 3 from J; bases not matched to a gene: 10. The CDR3 has 18 amino acids. The germline V gene has CDR1 MGHRA and CDR2 YSYEKL.

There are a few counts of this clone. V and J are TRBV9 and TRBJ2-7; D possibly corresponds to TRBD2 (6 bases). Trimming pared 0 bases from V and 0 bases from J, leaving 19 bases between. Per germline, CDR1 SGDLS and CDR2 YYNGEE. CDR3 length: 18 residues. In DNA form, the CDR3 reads TGTGCCAGCAGCGTAGGACCCACCGGGACTCAAAGCTCCTACGAGCAGTACTTC. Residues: CASSVGPTGTQSSYEQYF.

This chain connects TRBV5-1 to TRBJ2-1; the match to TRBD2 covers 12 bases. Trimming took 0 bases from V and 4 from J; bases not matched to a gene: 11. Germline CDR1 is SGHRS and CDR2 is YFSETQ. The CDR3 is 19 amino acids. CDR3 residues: CASSLGLAGVRLRYNEQFF. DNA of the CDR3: TGCGCCAGCAGCTTGGGACTAGCGGGAGTACGTTTAAGGTACAATGAGCAGTTCTTC.

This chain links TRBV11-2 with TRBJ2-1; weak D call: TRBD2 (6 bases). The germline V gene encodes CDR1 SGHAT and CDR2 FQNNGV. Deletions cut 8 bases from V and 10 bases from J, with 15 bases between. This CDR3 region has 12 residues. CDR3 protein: CASGNLASEQFF. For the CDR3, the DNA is TGTGCCAGCGGCAATCTAGCGTCCGAGCAGTTCTTC.

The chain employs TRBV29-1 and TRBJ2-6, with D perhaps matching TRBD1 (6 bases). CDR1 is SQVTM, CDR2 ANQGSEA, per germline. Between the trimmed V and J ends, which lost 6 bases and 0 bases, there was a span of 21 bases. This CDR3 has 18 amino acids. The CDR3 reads CSVATSGVPISGANVLTF. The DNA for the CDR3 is TGCAGCGTGGCCACTTCAGGGGTACCTATCTCTGGGGCCAACGTCCTGACTTTC.

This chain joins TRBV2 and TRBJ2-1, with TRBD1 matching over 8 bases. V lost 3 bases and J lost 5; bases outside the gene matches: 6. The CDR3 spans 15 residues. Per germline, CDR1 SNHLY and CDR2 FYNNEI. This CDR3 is CASSERTGLDNEQFF. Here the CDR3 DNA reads TGTGCCAGCAGTGAGAGGACAGGGCTAGACAATGAGCAGTTCTTC.

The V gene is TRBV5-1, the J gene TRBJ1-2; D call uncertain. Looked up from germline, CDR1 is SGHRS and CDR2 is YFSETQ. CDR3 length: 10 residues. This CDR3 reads CVMAGDGYTF. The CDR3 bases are TGCGTCATGGCCGGGGATGGCTACACCTTC.

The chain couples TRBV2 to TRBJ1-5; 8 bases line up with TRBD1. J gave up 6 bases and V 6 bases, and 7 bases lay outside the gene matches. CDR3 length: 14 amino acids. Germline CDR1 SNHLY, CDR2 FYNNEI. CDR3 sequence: CASRETGAGQPQHF. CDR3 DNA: TGTGCCAGCAGGGAGACAGGGGCAGGTCAGCCCCAGCATTTT. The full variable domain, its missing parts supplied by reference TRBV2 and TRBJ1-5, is EPEVTQTPSHQVTQMGQEVILRCVPISNHLYFYWYRQILGQKVEFLVSFYNNEISEKSEIFDDQFSVERPDGSNFTLKIRSTKLEDSAMYFCASRETGAGQPQHFGDGTRLSIL.

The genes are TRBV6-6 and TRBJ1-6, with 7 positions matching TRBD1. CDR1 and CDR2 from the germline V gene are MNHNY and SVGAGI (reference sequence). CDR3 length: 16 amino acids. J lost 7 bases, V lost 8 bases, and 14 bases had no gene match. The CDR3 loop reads CASRTPRQGGNSPLHF. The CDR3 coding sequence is TGTGCCAGCCGTACCCCGAGACAGGGAGGCAATTCACCCCTCCACTTT.

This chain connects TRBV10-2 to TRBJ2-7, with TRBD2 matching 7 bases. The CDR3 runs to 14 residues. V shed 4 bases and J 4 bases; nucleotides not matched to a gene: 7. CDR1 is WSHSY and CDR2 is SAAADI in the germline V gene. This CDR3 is CASSGLAVTYEQYF. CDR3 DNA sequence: TGCGCCAGCAGTGGGCTAGCGGTTACATACGAGCAGTACTTC.

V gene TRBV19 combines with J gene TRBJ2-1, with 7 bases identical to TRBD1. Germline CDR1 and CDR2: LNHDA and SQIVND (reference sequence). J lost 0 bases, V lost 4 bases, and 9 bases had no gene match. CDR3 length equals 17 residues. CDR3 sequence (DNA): TGTGCCAGTAGTAAGGGACAGAAGTCGAGCTCCTACAATGAGCAGTTCTTC. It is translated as CASSKGQKSSSYNEQFF.

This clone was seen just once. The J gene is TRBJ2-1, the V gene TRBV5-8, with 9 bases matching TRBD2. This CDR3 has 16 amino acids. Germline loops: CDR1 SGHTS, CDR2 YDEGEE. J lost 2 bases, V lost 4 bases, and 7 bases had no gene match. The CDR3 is CASSIRAGGTYNEQFF. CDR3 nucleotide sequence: TGTGCCAGCAGCATACGAGCGGGAGGAACCTACAATGAGCAGTTCTTC.

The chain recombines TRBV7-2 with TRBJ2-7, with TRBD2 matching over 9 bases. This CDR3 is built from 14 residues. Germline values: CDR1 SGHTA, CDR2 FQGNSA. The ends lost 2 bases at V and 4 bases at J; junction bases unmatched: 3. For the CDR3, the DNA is TGTGCCAGCAGCTTATCTAGCGGGGTTTACGAGCAGTACTTC. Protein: CASSLSSGVYEQYF.

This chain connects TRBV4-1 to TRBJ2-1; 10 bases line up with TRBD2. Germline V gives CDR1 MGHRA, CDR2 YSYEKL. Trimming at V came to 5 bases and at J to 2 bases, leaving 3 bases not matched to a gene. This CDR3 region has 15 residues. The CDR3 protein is CASSTLAGAYNEQFF. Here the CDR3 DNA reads TGCGCCAGCAGCACCCTAGCGGGGGCCTACAATGAGCAGTTCTTC.